This T cell receptor (beta chain) was captured in a study of spatial heterogeneity in lung cancer. At the level of the study: Sequences of the beta chain were consistently detected in greater numbers than alpha-chain sequences.

There are 16 residues in the CDR3. Time point indicated: sample taken at primary tumor resection. Tumor, nontumor lung or frozen PBMC supplied whole RNA that was sequenced unsorted. A unique molecular identifier was attached to every TCR cDNA molecule. MiXCR was run by TCRdb on the 5' RACE reads, yielding one entry per CDR3 protein. There are over 3,500 distinct CDR3 sequences in the sample; about 8.8% occur only once, and about 6.9% lies in the top ten. Sample: normal lung tissue next to the tumor, taken at surgery. V gene TRBV12-2 combines with J gene TRBJ2-2; the table's D call, TRBD2, has no DNA check behind it. TRBV12-2 is assigned pseudogene status. The sequence was obtained from a female donor with early-stage non-small cell lung cancer. The CDR3 sequence is CASRLVRPTWGGELFF. DNA of the CDR3: TGTGCAAGTCGCTTAGTTCGGCCCACGTGGGGCGGGGAGCTGTTTTTT.